The 29 T cell receptor beta chains below all came from one sample that was sequenced in a study of naive and memory T cell subsets. The beta constant-region primer was an equimolar mix of two oligonucleotides covering TRBC1 and TRBC2. TCRdb analysed the UMI-ligation and nested PCR reads with MiXCR anew, one entry per CDR3 protein. The table records about 85,000 distinct CDR3 sequences, around 13% of them present only once. Sequenced: central memory CD4+ T cells from blood. These receptors all stem from a human donor in good health.

This clonotype was counted only a few times. CDR3 in amino acids: CSAGGSGRAIEQFF. The DNA for the CDR3 is TGCAGTGCTGGCGGAAGCGGACGAGCGATTGAGCAGTTCTTC. V usage is TRBV20-1 and J usage is TRBJ2-1; perhaps TRBD2 as D (5 bases). Trimming pared 5 bases from V and 9 bases from J, leaving 20 bases between. The length of the CDR3 is 14 residues. Germline V gene data show CDR1 as DFQATT and CDR2 as SNEGSKA (reference sequence).

The chain joins TRBV14 to TRBJ1-4; D gene uncertain. Germline-derived CDR1 and CDR2 are SGHDN and FVKESK. CDR3 length: 13 residues. V lost 1 base to trimming and J lost 6 bases, with 6 bases between them. CDR3 in DNA: TGTGCCAGCAGCCAAGGCATCGATGAAAAACTGTTTTTT. It specifies CASSQGIDEKLFF.

This clonotype appeared once. V is TRBV5-6 and J is TRBJ2-5; unclear D gene. This CDR3 is 13 amino acids long. The germline V and J ends were trimmed by 6 bases and 4 bases, with 13 bases remaining between them. Germline lookup yields CDR1 SGHDT and CDR2 YYEEEE. The DNA for the CDR3 is TGTGCCAGCACCAGAGACGTAGGAGAGACCCAGTACTTC. This gives the protein CASTRDVGETQYF. Full variable domain (outside the CDR3, taken from reference TRBV5-6 and TRBJ2-5): DAGVTQSPTHLIKTRGQQVTLRCSPKSGHDTVSWYQQALGQGPQFIFQYYEEEERQRGNFPDRFSGHQFPNYSSELNVNALLLGDSALYLCASTRDVGETQYFGPGTRLLVL.

The chain uses TRBV10-3 and TRBJ2-7, with 9 positions matching TRBD2. Germline V lookup: CDR1 ENHRY, CDR2 SYGVKD. Trimming removed 6 bases from V and 6 bases from J; junction bases left unmatched: 12. The CDR3 has 15 residues. The CDR3 nucleotides are TGTGCCATCAGCGAACCACTGCGGGAGGGCCTCGAGCAGTACTTC. Its translation is CAISEPLREGLEQYF.

In its sample, this clonotype was seen a few times. The chain links TRBV20-1 to TRBJ1-2; tentatively, D is TRBD1 (6 bases). Trimming cost V 7 bases and J 11 bases, with 23 bases left between them. The CDR3 length is 13 residues. Germline V lookup: CDR1 DFQATT, CDR2 SNEGSKA (reference sequence). CDR3 in amino acids: CSVTAGGQGRYTF. The CDR3 DNA reads as TGCAGTGTCACAGCGGGGGGCCAAGGGAGATACACCTTC.

In DNA, the CDR3 is TGTGCCAGCAGTACCTGGGGCGTTACTGAAGCTTTCTTT. This gives the protein CASSTWGVTEAFF. J is TRBJ1-1 and V is TRBV28; tentatively, D is TRBD1 (5 bases). CDR1 is MDHEN and CDR2 is SYDVKM in the germline V gene. This CDR3 contains 13 residues. Trimming removed 5 bases from V and 5 bases from J, with 12 bases in between.

This clonotype showed up just a few times. The chain is built from TRBV7-6 and TRBJ2-1; D unclear. The germline CDR1 and CDR2 sequences are SGHVS and FNYEAQ. Trimming removed 2 bases from V and 5 bases from J, with 13 bases in between. The CDR3 spans 15 residues. Here the CDR3 DNA reads TGTGCCAGCAGCTTAAGGCACAACCAAGACAATGAGCAGTTCTTC. This gives the protein CASSLRHNQDNEQFF.

The rearrangement joins TRBV6-1 to TRBJ2-2; TRBD1 agrees at 8 bases. Germline loops: CDR1 MNHNS, CDR2 SASEGT. V lost 6 bases, J lost 4 bases, and 4 bases stayed unmatched. The CDR3 is 14 amino acids. The CDR3 DNA reads TGTGCCAGCAGGTGGACAGGGTTCACCGGGGAGCTGTTTTTT. Its protein is CASRWTGFTGELFF.

This clonotype was seen at least ten times. The rearrangement joins TRBV29-1 to TRBJ2-7; D is unclear. This CDR3 comprises 12 residues. The V gene lost 6 bases and the J gene lost 3 bases, with 12 bases spanning the gap. Germline CDR1 reads SQVTM; CDR2 reads ANQGSEA. The CDR3 DNA sequence: TGCAGCGTCAGAAAGGGAAGCTACGAGCAGTACTTC. Translating gives CSVRKGSYEQYF.

This clonotype has ten or more counts. The V call is TRBV29-1, the J call TRBJ2-1, with 14 bases matching TRBD2. The trim removed 4 bases at V and 7 bases at J, leaving 6 bases unmatched. CDR1 is SQVTM and CDR2 is ANQGSEA in the germline V gene. The CDR3 sequence is 15 residues long. The CDR3 here is CSVAGTSGSLNEQFF. DNA for the CDR3: TGCAGCGTTGCCGGGACTAGCGGGAGTTTGAATGAGCAGTTCTTC.

This clonotype was picked up a small number of times. The chain uses TRBV30 and TRBJ2-3, with 10 nucleotides matching TRBD2. Germline V gives CDR1 GTSNPN, CDR2 SVGIG (reference sequence). CDR3 length: 14 residues. Trimming removed 3 bases from V and 11 bases from J; junction bases left unmatched: 11. The DNA of the CDR3 is TGTGCCTGGAGAGCTAGCGGGAGATTTCCGATGCAGTATTTT. This encodes CAWRASGRFPMQYF.

Of note for this clonotype: A read error may be the cause here, since a much bigger clone is one base away. V usage is TRBV12-3 or TRBV12-4 and J usage is TRBJ2-3; a weak D match, TRBD2 (5 bases). Trimming took off 1 base at V and 6 bases at J, with 11 bases between the two ends. CDR3 length: 14 residues. The CDR3 DNA follows: TGTGCCAGCAGTTTAGTGATTCCGGGGGATACGCAGTATTTT. This translates into CASSLVIPGDTQYF.

The J gene is TRBJ2-3, the V gene TRBV29-1, with 9 bases that match TRBD2. The CDR3 is 14 amino acids. Per the germline V gene, CDR1 is SQVTM and CDR2 is ANQGSEA. The V segment lost 6 bases and the J segment 2 bases; nucleotides outside the gene matches: 6. Written as DNA, the CDR3 is TGCAGCGTCATACTAGCGGGCCTCACAGATACGCAGTATTTT. It is translated as CSVILAGLTDTQYF.

V usage is TRBV5-5 and J usage is TRBJ2-1, with D possibly matching TRBD2 (6 bases). Germline values: CDR1 SGHKS, CDR2 YYEKEE (reference sequence). V was cut by 7 bases and J by 3 bases, with 17 bases left in between. The CDR3 spans 15 residues. The CDR3 sequence is CASGLGLQDYNEQFF. Written as DNA, the CDR3 is TGTGCCAGCGGATTGGGACTCCAGGACTACAATGAGCAGTTCTTC.

The chain employs TRBV6-2 or TRBV6-3 and TRBJ1-1, with D possibly matching TRBD1 (6 bases). Germline V CDR1 and CDR2: MNHEY, SVGEGT. The CDR3 sequence is 13 residues long. Between the trimmed V and J ends, which lost 7 bases and 1 base, there was a span of 10 bases. The CDR3 is CASMGHQNTEAFF. The CDR3 DNA follows: TGTGCCAGCATGGGACACCAGAACACTGAAGCTTTCTTT.

The chain links TRBV7-9 to TRBJ2-7; TRBD2 matches 9 bases. The CDR3 is made up of 14 amino acids. The J segment lost 6 bases and the V segment lost 3 bases, leaving 6 bases of the junction unmatched. Germline V gene lookup returns CDR1 SEHNR and CDR2 FQNEAQ (reference sequence). The CDR3 reads CASSLAGGPSEQYF. The CDR3 DNA is TGTGCCAGCAGCTTGGCGGGAGGGCCTAGCGAGCAGTACTTC.

This clonotype was detected only a few times. The rearrangement links TRBV29-1 to TRBJ2-3, with D tentatively TRBD1 (6 bases). CDR3 length equals 14 residues. Trimming stripped 4 bases from V and 2 bases from J, with 13 bases between. Per germline, CDR1 SQVTM and CDR2 ANQGSEA. The CDR3 loop reads CSVGAGDITDTQYF. CDR3 in DNA: TGCAGCGTTGGGGCAGGGGACATCACAGATACGCAGTATTTT.

The chain recombines TRBV6-5 with TRBJ1-1, with D possibly being TRBD1 (5 bases). Trimming took off 0 bases at V and 1 base at J, with 12 bases between the two ends. CDR1 MNHEY and CDR2 SVGAGI come from the germline V gene. There are 16 residues in the CDR3. The CDR3 region is CASSYSSGYSNTEAFF. The CDR3 DNA sequence: TGTGCCAGCAGTTACTCGTCAGGGTATTCGAACACTGAAGCTTTCTTT.

This clonotype was observed a handful of times. The chain employs TRBV24-1 and TRBJ2-7; D assignment may be TRBD1 or TRBD2 (5 bases each). The CDR3 consists of 12 residues. Trimming removed 9 bases from V and 2 bases from J, with 10 bases in between. Per the germline V gene, CDR1 is KGHDR and CDR2 is SFDVKD. CDR3 in amino acids: CATWDAPYEQYF. The CDR3 nucleotides are TGTGCCACCTGGGACGCCCCCTACGAGCAGTACTTC.

This clonotype was observed a few times. V and J are TRBV5-1 and TRBJ2-3; D possibly corresponds to TRBD2 (6 bases). The CDR3 runs 16 residues. CDR1 and CDR2 (germline): SGHRS, YFSETQ. V was pared by 0 bases and J by 4 bases, with 15 bases between. Written as DNA, the CDR3 is TGCGCCAGCAGCTTGGGACTAGAACAAGGTGCAGATACGCAGTATTTT. This encodes CASSLGLEQGADTQYF.

This clonotype was seen at least ten times. The chain recombines TRBV7-2 with TRBJ2-1, with D perhaps TRBD2 (6 bases). Germline CDR1 and CDR2: SGHTA and FQGNSA. There are 15 residues in the CDR3. Trimming removed 5 bases from V and 12 bases from J, with 23 bases in between. CDR3: CASSPQGGGRRGQFF. CDR3 DNA sequence: TGTGCCAGCAGCCCCCAGGGTGGTGGCAGGAGGGGGCAGTTCTTC.

This clonotype was recorded a few times. The chain links TRBV6-2 or TRBV6-3 to TRBJ2-3; D remains unclear. V lost 7 bases to trimming and J lost 4 bases, with 18 bases between them. From germline, CDR1 is MNHEY and CDR2 SVGEGT. CDR3 length: 15 amino acids. CDR3 bases: TGTGCCAGCACGTCGGCGGCTCGCGAGGCAGATACGCAGTATTTT. Translating it yields CASTSAAREADTQYF.

This clonotype came up a few times. The chain employs TRBV18 and TRBJ1-1; D gene unclear. The CDR3 spans 15 residues. V was cut by 0 bases and J by 6 bases, with 14 bases left in between. Germline values: CDR1 KGHSH, CDR2 LQKENI. The CDR3 is CASSPPVRGSPEAFF. DNA for the CDR3: TGTGCCAGCTCACCACCGGTCCGGGGATCCCCTGAAGCTTTCTTT.

In this sample, this clonotype turned up many times. The chain carries TRBV28 and TRBJ2-2; TRBD2 might be the D (6 bases). The CDR3 spans 15 residues. CDR1 and CDR2 (germline): MDHEN, SYDVKM. Deletions cut 3 bases from V and 3 bases from J, with 11 bases between. The CDR3 DNA sequence: TGTGCCAGCAGTTTTCCGGGAGTGGACACCGGGGAGCTGTTTTTT. Amino acid sequence: CASSFPGVDTGELFF.

This chain joins TRBV19 and TRBJ1-5, with 9 bases aligning to TRBD1. With V trimmed by 4 bases and J by 0 bases, 4 bases remained unmatched. CDR1 LNHDA and CDR2 SQIVND come from the germline V gene (reference sequence). This CDR3 has 16 amino acids. The CDR3 is CASSKDRGYSNQPQHF. In nucleotides, the CDR3 is TGTGCCAGTAGTAAGGACAGGGGTTATAGCAATCAGCCCCAGCATTTT.

This clonotype came up many times. The chain couples TRBV7-2 to TRBJ2-7, with unresolved D. Germline loops: CDR1 SGHTA, CDR2 FQGNSA. V was clipped by 1 base and J by 10 bases, with 14 bases between them. CDR3 length: 13 amino acids. The CDR3: CASSLVAHQHQYF. The CDR3 region has the DNA TGTGCCAGCAGCTTAGTCGCCCACCAGCACCAGTACTTC.

This clonotype qualifies as medium-sized. The chain couples TRBV20-1 to TRBJ2-3, with TRBD2 as a possible D gene (6 bases). CDR1 is DFQATT, CDR2 SNEGSKA, per germline (reference sequence). The CDR3 contains 15 residues. The V end lost 6 bases, the J end lost 1 base, and 17 bases lay between the germline ends. The CDR3 sequence: CSAITREWGTDTQYF. In nucleotides, the CDR3 is TGCAGTGCCATTACTCGGGAGTGGGGCACAGATACGCAGTATTTT.

This clonotype was counted many times. The rearrangement joins TRBV27 to TRBJ2-2; D unresolved. Germline lookup yields CDR1 MNHEY and CDR2 SMNVEV (reference sequence). The length of the CDR3 is 13 residues. Between the trimmed V and J ends, which lost 6 bases and 1 base, there was a span of 6 bases. This chain's CDR3 is CASSPLNTGELFF. CDR3 bases: TGTGCCAGCAGCCCGCTGAACACCGGGGAGCTGTTTTTT.

There are many counts of this clonotype. This chain uses TRBV23-1 with TRBJ2-5, with TRBD2 matching 8 bases. TRBV23-1 is annotated as an ORF whose role is uncertain. The junction had 3 bases not matched to a gene; V was cut back by 4 bases and J by 5 bases. The CDR3 has 13 residues. The CDR3 DNA is TGCGCCAGCAGTCTAGCGGGGACGGAGACCCAGTACTTC. Translated: CASSLAGTETQYF.